This record concerns one T cell receptor (beta chain) sequence. This sample was included in a study of cytotoxic CD8 clonotypes in ibrutinib-treated CLL. Profiling relied on immunoSEQ multiplex PCR, and the TCRdb table lists in-frame clones only, not all of them. The repertoire holds around 70,000 clones, 80% seen once, with approximately 7.7% in the top ten. This sequence originates from a human donor with chronic lymphocytic leukemia. This sample comprised PBMCs, obtained at disease progression, from a patient treated with ibrutinib.

CDR3 in DNA: TGTGCCAGCAGCTTAGACGCAGGGAGTGAGCAGTTCTTC. This gives the protein CASSLDAGSEQFF. This chain links TRBV7-8 with TRBJ2-1; perhaps D is TRBD1 or TRBD2 (5 bases each). The ends were cut back, 1 base at V and 9 bases at J, with 10 bases in the middle. Looked up from germline, CDR1 is SGHVS and CDR2 is FQNEAQ. CDR3 length: 13 residues. Full variable domain (missing parts from reference TRBV7-8 and TRBJ2-1): GAGVSQSPRYKVAKRGQDVALRCDPISGHVSLFWYQQALGQGPEFLTYFQNEAQLDKSGLPSDRFFAERPEGSVSTLKIQRTQQEDSAVYLCASSLDAGSEQFFGPGTRLTVL.